This is a list of T cell receptor beta chains from one sample in a study of T-cell reconstitution after alpha-beta-depleted transplantation in children. MiXCR, applied by TCRdb to the PCR reads, yields one record per CDR3 protein. The sample lists roughly 400,000 distinct CDR3 sequences, 43% seen once, with under 35% in the top ten. The sequencing here drew on PBMCs, taken before TCRalphabeta/CD19-depleted stem cell transplant. The receptors come from a girl aged 2 to 10 with aplastic anemia, due to receive a stem cell transplant. The conserved cysteine and the conserved F or W are not part of the CDR3 here. D genes are given only for firm matches.

D gene: NA; V gene: TRBV20-1; CDR3 protein: SARDFLNTEAF
D gene: TRBD1; V gene: TRBV10-1; CDR3 protein: ASSELVTGTGELF
D gene: TRBD1; V gene: TRBV6-5; CDR3 protein: ASSSGQGANYEQY
D gene: NA; V gene: TRBV25-1; CDR3 protein: ASSEWDGRRTGELF
D gene: NA; V gene: TRBV12-3/TRBV12-4; CDR3 protein: ASTSGWGSYEQY
D gene: NA; V gene: TRBV15; CDR3 protein: ATSRAGRPYNEQF
D gene: NA; V gene: TRBV7-9; CDR3 protein: ASSLTLGGEQY
D gene: NA; V gene: TRBV6-5; CDR3 protein: ASSYSRGERSYEQY
D gene: NA; V gene: TRBV7-2; CDR3 protein: ASSARLQYNEQF
D gene: TRBD1; V gene: TRBV5-1; CDR3 protein: ASSLYPGQGTGNTIY
D gene: TRBD1; V gene: TRBV6-5; CDR3 protein: ASSYSPDRGTGYT
D gene: NA; V gene: TRBV30; CDR3 protein: AWSSLSGLGTDTQY
D gene: NA; V gene: TRBV27; CDR3 protein: ASRLAKNIQY
D gene: NA; V gene: TRBV5-6; CDR3 protein: ASSLAFERVPNSPLH
D gene: NA; V gene: TRBV5-6; CDR3 protein: ASSLAGGQSTDTQY
D gene: NA; V gene: TRBV6-6; CDR3 protein: ASSYSPDTQY
D gene: TRBD2; V gene: TRBV28; CDR3 protein: ASRGGLATGELF
D gene: TRBD2; V gene: TRBV20-1; CDR3 protein: SALRTSGVGDTQY
D gene: NA; V gene: TRBV5-6; CDR3 protein: ASSLGKVGYT
D gene: NA; V gene: TRBV27; CDR3 protein: ASSLFNLHNEQF
D gene: NA; V gene: TRBV20-1; CDR3 protein: SARELQNSNQPQH
D gene: NA; V gene: TRBV7-2; CDR3 protein: ASSLDRSDEQY
D gene: TRBD2; V gene: TRBV20-1; CDR3 protein: SARGIAGVGETQY
D gene: NA; V gene: TRBV6-5; CDR3 protein: ASSYWIGAYTGELF
D gene: TRBD2; V gene: TRBV20-1; CDR3 protein: SADIAGGYNEQF
D gene: TRBD1; V gene: TRBV29-1; CDR3 protein: SVVTGGSSYEQY
D gene: NA; V gene: TRBV5-6; CDR3 protein: ASSFGPSNTGELF
D gene: TRBD2; V gene: TRBV7-6; CDR3 protein: ASSLEAGVTGELF
D gene: NA; V gene: TRBV29-1; CDR3 protein: SVAGGVPDTQY